The 18 T cell receptor beta chains below were found in one sample sequenced in a study of PD-1 blockade in classical Hodgkin lymphoma. In every patient, relapse followed autologous stem cell transplantation, while exposure to brentuximab vedotin differed. TCRdb's copy holds only in-frame clones and misses some; the assay was immunoSEQ multiplex PCR. The top ten clones hold around 2.4% of a sample with more than 85,000 clones, 85% to 95% of them seen once. This specimen was peripheral blood mononuclear cells (PBMCs), taken before the second cycle of nivolumab. The source is a human donor with classical Hodgkin lymphoma.

The chain combines TRBV9 with TRBJ2-2; TRBD1 matches 10 bases. The J segment lost 1 base and the V segment lost 4 bases, leaving 13 bases of the junction unmatched. The germline gives CDR1 SGDLS, CDR2 YYNGEE. The CDR3 runs to 19 residues. CDR3 nucleotides: TGTGCCAGCAGCTCACCCCTCCTGGGGACAGGGGTGAACACCGGGGAGCTGTTTTTT. Amino acid sequence: CASSSPLLGTGVNTGELFF.

This chain links TRBV9 with TRBJ2-7; D is undetermined. This CDR3 is built from 14 residues. Trimming took off 0 bases at V and 6 bases at J, with 13 bases between the two ends. Looked up from germline, CDR1 is SGDLS and CDR2 is YYNGEE. The CDR3 protein is CASSVGGQKSEQYF. CDR3 sequence (DNA): TGTGCCAGCAGCGTAGGTGGGCAAAAAAGCGAGCAGTACTTC.

The chain links TRBV11-2 to TRBJ1-3; D unclear. Germline values: CDR1 SGHAT, CDR2 FQNNGV. The CDR3 loop spans 13 amino acids. V gave up 6 bases and J gave up 4 bases, with 10 bases separating them. CDR3 sequence reads: CASSGVNGNTIYF. The CDR3 bases are TGTGCCAGCAGTGGCGTGAACGGAAACACCATATATTTT.

The V call is TRBV5-6, the J call TRBJ1-4; D not resolved. This CDR3 is built from 16 residues. The V and J ends lost 5 bases and 8 bases respectively, with 22 bases between them. Germline loops: CDR1 SGHDT, CDR2 YYEEEE. CDR3 DNA sequence: TGTGCCAGCAGACTGACGGACGGCGGAGGCTGGGAAAAACTGTTTTTT. This sequence encodes CASRLTDGGGWEKLFF. Drawing the rest from reference TRBV5-6 and TRBJ1-4, the complete variable domain is DAGVTQSPTHLIKTRGQQVTLRCSPKSGHDTVSWYQQALGQGPQFIFQYYEEEERQRGNFPDRFSGHQFPNYSSELNVNALLLGDSALYLCASRLTDGGGWEKLFFGSGTQLSVL.

The chain couples TRBV28 to TRBJ1-5, with unresolved D. CDR1 and CDR2 from the germline V gene are MDHEN and SYDVKM. V lost 8 bases and J lost 0, with 5 bases in between. This CDR3 spans 12 amino acids. For the CDR3, the DNA is TGTGCCAGCCGACTTAGCAATCAGCCCCAGCATTTT. Residues: CASRLSNQPQHF.

The chain employs TRBV11-2 and TRBJ1-1; D is unresolved. The CDR3 is 14 residues long. The germline V gene has CDR1 SGHAT and CDR2 FQNNGV. V was cut by 3 bases and J by 4 bases, with 12 bases left in between. CDR3 DNA: TGTGCCAGCAGCTTGGCGGAAGGCGGCACTGAAGCTTTCTTT. Translation: CASSLAEGGTEAFF.

The chain combines TRBV14 with TRBJ2-5, with D possibly matching TRBD1 (5 bases). Germline V gene sequence: CDR1 SGHDN, CDR2 FVKESK. The CDR3 has 18 amino acids. V was trimmed by 4 bases and J by 2 bases, leaving 23 bases between them. CDR3: CASSPHNRQGVRQETQYF. CDR3 bases: TGTGCCAGCAGCCCCCACAACCGTCAAGGGGTAAGACAAGAGACCCAGTACTTC.

V gene TRBV7-9 combines with J gene TRBJ1-2; 8 nucleotides match TRBD1. Trimming took 6 bases from V and 8 from J; bases not matched to a gene: 5. The CDR3 covers 12 residues. Germline lookup yields CDR1 SEHNR and CDR2 FQNEAQ (reference sequence). The CDR3 sequence is CASSTDREGYTF. The CDR3 nucleotides read TGTGCCAGCAGTACGGACAGGGAGGGCTACACCTTC.

The CDR3 region has the DNA TGTGCCAGCAGCTTAGGGGGACAGCCTAATGAAAAACTGTTTTTT. It yields the protein CASSLGGQPNEKLFF. The V call is TRBV7-9, the J call TRBJ1-4; 7 bases are a match to TRBD1. This CDR3 has 15 amino acids. The germline gives CDR1 SEHNR, CDR2 FQNEAQ (reference sequence). Germline trimming cut 1 base from V and 3 bases from J; bases unmatched to any gene: 2.

The gene calls are TRBV12-5 and TRBJ2-1; the match to TRBD2 covers 8 bases. Germline loops: CDR1 LGHNT, CDR2 FRNRAP. Trimming took 7 bases from V and 5 from J; bases not matched to a gene: 4. CDR3 size: 13 residues. The CDR3 coding sequence is TGTGCTAGTGCCCTACTAGCGGACAATGAGCAGTTCTTC. As protein: CASALLADNEQFF.

The J gene is TRBJ2-3, the V gene TRBV25-1; D remains unclear. Trimming took off 1 base at V and 2 bases at J, with 4 bases between the two ends. Per germline, CDR1 MGHDK and CDR2 SYGVNS. The CDR3 extends over 13 amino acids. The CDR3 DNA sequence: TGTGCCAGCAGTGAATCCGACACAGATACGCAGTATTTT. Its translation: CASSESDTDTQYF.

CDR3 DNA: TGTGCCAGCAGCGCGCCCCGGGACGGAAGAGGCTACACCTTC. Translating gives CASSAPRDGRGYTF. The chain couples TRBV11-1 to TRBJ1-2, with D perhaps TRBD1 (5 bases). Trimming removed 5 bases from V and 8 bases from J, with 18 bases in between. Looked up from germline, CDR1 is SGHAT and CDR2 is FQDESV (reference sequence). The CDR3 spans 14 residues.

This chain joins TRBV28 and TRBJ2-5; unclear D gene. Germline CDR1 is MDHEN and CDR2 is SYDVKM. CDR3 length equals 14 residues. Trimming removed 5 bases at V and 4 bases at J, with 14 bases between. CDR3 in amino acids: CASSPRWDVETQYF. The CDR3 DNA sequence: TGTGCCAGCAGTCCCCGGTGGGATGTAGAGACCCAGTACTTC.

This rearrangement joins TRBV10-1 to TRBJ2-3, with D possibly matching TRBD2 (5 bases). The CDR3 covers 16 residues. V gave up 4 bases and J gave up 0 bases, with 14 bases separating them. CDR1 is WNHNN and CDR2 is SYGVQD in the germline V gene (reference sequence). The CDR3 sequence: CASSGSGTTSTDTQYF. CDR3 nucleotides: TGCGCCAGCAGTGGAAGCGGTACAACTAGCACAGATACGCAGTATTTT.

The rearrangement links TRBV2 to TRBJ2-1; D is perhaps TRBD1 or TRBD2 (5 bases each). CDR3 size: 16 residues. Germline V CDR1 and CDR2: SNHLY, FYNNEI. The V and J ends lost 6 bases and 1 base respectively, with 16 bases between them. As DNA, the CDR3 is TGTGCCAGCAGGGGTTGGGGGATGGGGTCCTACAATGAGCAGTTCTTC. Translation: CASRGWGMGSYNEQFF.

The rearrangement links TRBV27 to TRBJ2-3; D gene ambiguous. V lost 0 bases, J lost 2 bases, and 9 bases lay in between. The CDR3 covers 15 residues. The germline gives CDR1 MNHEY, CDR2 SMNVEV (reference sequence). CDR3 in DNA: TGTGCCAGCAGTTTATCGACGGACCCCACAGATACGCAGTATTTT. This encodes CASSLSTDPTDTQYF.

The chain recombines TRBV7-2 with TRBJ2-7; D unresolved. In germline, CDR1 is SGHTA, CDR2 FQGNSA. With 1 base removed from V and 2 bases from J, the gap between germline ends came to 12 bases. The CDR3 length is 15 residues. The CDR3 reads CASSLGASTAYEQYF. CDR3 bases: TGTGCCAGCAGCTTAGGGGCGTCAACTGCCTACGAGCAGTACTTC.

The chain carries TRBV7-2 and TRBJ2-5; no firm D call. Trimming took 4 bases from V and 6 from J, leaving 9 bases between them. Germline lookup yields CDR1 SGHTA and CDR2 FQGNSA. The CDR3 totals 12 residues. CDR3 amino acids: CASSSSAKTQYF. For the CDR3, the DNA is TGTGCCAGCAGCTCCTCGGCCAAGACCCAGTACTTC.